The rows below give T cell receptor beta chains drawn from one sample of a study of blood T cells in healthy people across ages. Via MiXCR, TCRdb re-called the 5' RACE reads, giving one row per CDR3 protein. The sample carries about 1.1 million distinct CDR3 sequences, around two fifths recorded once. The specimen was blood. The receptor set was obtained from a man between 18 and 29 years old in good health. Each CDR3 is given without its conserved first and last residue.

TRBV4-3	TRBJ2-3	ASSHENLAGADTQY
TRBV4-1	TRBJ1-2	ASSQDIGRSNYGYT
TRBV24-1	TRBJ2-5	ATSSPSGHQNNEQY
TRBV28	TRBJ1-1	ASSLQGTAF
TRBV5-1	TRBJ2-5	ASSLAGTGGKETQY
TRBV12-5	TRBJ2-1	ASVAPGGNEQF
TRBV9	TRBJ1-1	ASSGLPLTEAF
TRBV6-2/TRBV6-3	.	ASRMDSRYHEQY
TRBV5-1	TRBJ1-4	ASSSGQGNEKLF
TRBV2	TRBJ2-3	ASNRFGTENTDTQY
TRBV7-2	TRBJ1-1	ASSPRPDPNTEAF
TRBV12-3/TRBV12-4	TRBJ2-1	ASTPSGTRSYNEQF
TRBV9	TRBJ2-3	ASSVDPAGGMNTQY
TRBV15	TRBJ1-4	ATSWVQVNEKLF
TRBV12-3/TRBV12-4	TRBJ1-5	ASSPDGRSSQPQH
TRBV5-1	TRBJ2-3	ASSSPGDIDTQY
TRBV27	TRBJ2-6	ASRTTGADSGANVLT
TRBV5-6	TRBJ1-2	ASSLVSGQFYGYT
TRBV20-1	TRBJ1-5	SARVSNQPQH
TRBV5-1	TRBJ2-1	ASSLGWTGDEQF
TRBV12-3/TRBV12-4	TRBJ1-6	AGSLSGYNSPLH
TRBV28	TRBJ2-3	ASSGLGATDTQY
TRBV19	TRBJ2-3	ASSPSSGGTQY
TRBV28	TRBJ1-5	ASSQGQGFNQPQH
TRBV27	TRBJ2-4	ASGTGSMEQY
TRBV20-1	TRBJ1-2	SAERSYANYGYT
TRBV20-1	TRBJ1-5	SAVKDWLVASNQPQH
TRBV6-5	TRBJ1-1	ASYARTTEAF
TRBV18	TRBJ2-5	ASSPSSETQY
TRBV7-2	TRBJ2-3	ASTGSTDTQY
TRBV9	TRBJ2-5	ASSPGVPEETQY
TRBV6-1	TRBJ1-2	ASSEPQTPNYGYT
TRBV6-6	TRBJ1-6	ASTSSTEGRSPLH
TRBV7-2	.	ASRQGQGKYYEQY
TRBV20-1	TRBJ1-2	SATTGTGNGYT
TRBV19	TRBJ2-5	ASSIWNEQY
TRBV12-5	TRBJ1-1	ASGLPNDLQGWRTEAF
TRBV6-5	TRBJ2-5	ASSYGQQETQY
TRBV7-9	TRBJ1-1	ASSPGQGDGTEAF
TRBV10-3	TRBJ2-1	ATQRGREVVGETQF
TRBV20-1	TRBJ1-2	SARLRENYGYT
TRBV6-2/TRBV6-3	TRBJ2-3	ASRKGYSLETRGRFDTQY
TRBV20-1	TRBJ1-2	SARDRTNKRTVRNGYT
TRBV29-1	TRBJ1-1	SARNTEAF
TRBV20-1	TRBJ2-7	SAVLGTSGAYEQY
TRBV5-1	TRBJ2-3	ASSWGPRPFDTQY
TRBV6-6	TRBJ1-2	ASSYASGANYGYT
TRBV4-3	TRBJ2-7	ASSPARSYEQY
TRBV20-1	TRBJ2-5	SARDAREAETQY
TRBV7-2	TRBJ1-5	ASSLAGRARNQPQH
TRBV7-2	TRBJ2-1	ASSRDSKNNEQL
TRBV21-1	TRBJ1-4	ASSKRKKNNEKLF
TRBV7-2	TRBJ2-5	ASSLALTSGQETQY
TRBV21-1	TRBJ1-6	ASSPVKGQSPLH
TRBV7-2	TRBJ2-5	ASSTGLISEQY
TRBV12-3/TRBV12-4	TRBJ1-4	ASNGGPYEKLF
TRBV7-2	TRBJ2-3	ASSLRHSTDAQY
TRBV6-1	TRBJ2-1	ASISGAGAYNEQF
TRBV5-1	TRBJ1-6	ASSFFVRGSSYNSPLH